Listed below are T cell receptor beta chains from one sample, sequenced in a study of blood T cell repertoires in COVID-19. Repertoires were generated with immunoSEQ multiplex PCR, while TCRdb's copy carries only in-frame clones and drops some. Of some 260,000 clones listed, roughly 80% were seen once; the top ten hold approximately 4.3%. Sequenced material: PBMCs or T cells enriched from blood (not recorded which). The receptors were sampled from a man aged 25 to 40 with acute COVID-19. CDR3s include the opening cysteine and the closing phenylalanine or tryptophan.

V	J	length	CDR3
TRBV15	TRBJ2-1	16	CATSRVTGAGYNEQFF
TRBV29-1	TRBJ1-1	10	CSVSTGLAFF
TRBV6-2/TRBV6-3	TRBJ1-4	13	CASSFEGTTKLFF
TRBV5-8	TRBJ1-3	16	CASSWGHLDSGNTIYF
TRBV5-1	TRBJ1-1	15	CASSFQQDLNTEAFF
TRBV6-5	TRBJ2-3	15	CASSPGTASIDTQYF
TRBV5-8	TRBJ1-1	14	CASSLWGEATEAFF
TRBV15	TRBJ2-5	14	CATSPSGAQETQYF
TRBV9	TRBJ1-2	15	CASRASTGAIYGYTF
TRBV5-1	TRBJ2-1	12	CASSTGTGEQFF
TRBV6-5	TRBJ1-2	13	CASSYDGGKGYTF
TRBV6-1	TRBJ1-5	15	CASSEARLSNQPQHF
TRBV11-2	TRBJ1-3	15	CASSLGGALGNTIYF
TRBV11-2	TRBJ2-1	15	CASSLGVPGYNEQFF
TRBV19	TRBJ1-5	15	CASSIGSQAGQPQHF
TRBV15	TRBJ1-1	12	CATSTNSLVAFF
TRBV9	TRBJ2-3	16	CASSVATGGLTDTQYF
TRBV11-3	TRBJ2-1	16	CASSLRLAGDFKEQFF
TRBV19	TRBJ1-5	15	CATREGGFGNQPQHF
TRBV4-3	TRBJ2-1	18	CASSQDDPSGISYNEQFF
TRBV12-2	TRBJ1-1	15	CASRLLGQGDTEAFF
TRBV16	TRBJ1-2	11	CASSPYEGYTF